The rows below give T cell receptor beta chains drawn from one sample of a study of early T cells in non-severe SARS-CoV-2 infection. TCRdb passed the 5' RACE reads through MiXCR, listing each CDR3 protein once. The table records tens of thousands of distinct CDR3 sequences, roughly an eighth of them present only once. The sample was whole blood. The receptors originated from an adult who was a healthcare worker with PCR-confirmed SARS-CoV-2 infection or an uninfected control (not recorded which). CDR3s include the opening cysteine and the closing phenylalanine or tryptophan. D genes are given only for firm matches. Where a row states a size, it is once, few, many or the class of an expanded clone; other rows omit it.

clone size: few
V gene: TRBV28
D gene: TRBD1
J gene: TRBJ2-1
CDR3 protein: CASSRERTGGYEQFF
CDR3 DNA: TGTGCCAGCAGTAGGGAAAGGACAGGGGGCTATGAGCAGTTCTTC

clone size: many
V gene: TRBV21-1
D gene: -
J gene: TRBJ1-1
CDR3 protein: CASSQWGWRITEAFF
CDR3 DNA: TGTGCCAGCTCTCAGTGGGGGTGGCGAATCACTGAAGCTTTCTTT

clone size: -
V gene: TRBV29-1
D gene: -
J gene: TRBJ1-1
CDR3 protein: CSAQRVPEAFF
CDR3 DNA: TGCAGCGCCCAGCGTGTCCCTGAAGCTTTCTTT

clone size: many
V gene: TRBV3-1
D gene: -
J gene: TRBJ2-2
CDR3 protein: CASSQEGQGWTGELFF
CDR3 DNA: TGTGCCAGCAGCCAAGAGGGGCAGGGATGGACCGGGGAGCTGTTTTTT

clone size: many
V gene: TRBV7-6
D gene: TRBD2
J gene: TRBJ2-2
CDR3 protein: CASSWGLAGAGELFF
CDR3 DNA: TGTGCCAGCAGCTGGGGACTAGCGGGAGCCGGGGAGCTGTTTTTT

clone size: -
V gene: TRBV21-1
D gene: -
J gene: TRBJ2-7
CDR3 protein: CASSKTTSGRKYEQYF
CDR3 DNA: TGTGCCAGCAGCAAAACGACTAGCGGGAGAAAGTACGAGCAGTACTTC

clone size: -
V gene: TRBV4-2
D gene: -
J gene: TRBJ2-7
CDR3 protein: CASSQEWEQYF
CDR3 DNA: TGTGCCAGCAGCCAAGAGTGGGAGCAGTACTTC

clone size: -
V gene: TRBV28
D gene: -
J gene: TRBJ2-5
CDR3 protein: CASSLYETQYF
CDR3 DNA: TGTGCCAGCAGTTTATACGAGACCCAGTACTTC

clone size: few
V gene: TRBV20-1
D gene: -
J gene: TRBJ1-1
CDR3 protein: CSAGGILNTEAFF
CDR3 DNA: TGCAGTGCTGGGGGGATTCTGAACACTGAAGCTTTCTTT

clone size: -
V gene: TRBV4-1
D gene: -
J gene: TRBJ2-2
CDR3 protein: CASSEGPSLNTGELFF
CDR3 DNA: TGCGCCAGCAGCGAGGGACCCTCGCTTAACACCGGGGAGCTGTTTTTT

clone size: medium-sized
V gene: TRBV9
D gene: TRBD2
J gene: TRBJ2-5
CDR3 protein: CASSVEGGRETQYF
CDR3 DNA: TGTGCCAGCAGCGTAGAAGGCGGGAGAGAGACCCAGTACTTC

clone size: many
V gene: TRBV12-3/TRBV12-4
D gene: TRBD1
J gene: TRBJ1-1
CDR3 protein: CASRLAQGWNTEAFF
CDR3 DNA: TGTGCCAGCAGACTCGCACAGGGGTGGAACACTGAAGCTTTCTTT

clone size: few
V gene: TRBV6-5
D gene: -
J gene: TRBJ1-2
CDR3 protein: CASTLTGKSDYTF
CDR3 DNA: TGTGCCAGCACCTTAACGGGGAAGAGCGACTACACCTTC

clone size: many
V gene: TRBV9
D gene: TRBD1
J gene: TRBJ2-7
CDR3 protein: CASSLGQGTVEQYF
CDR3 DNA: TGTGCCAGCAGCTTGGGACAGGGTACGGTCGAGCAGTACTTC

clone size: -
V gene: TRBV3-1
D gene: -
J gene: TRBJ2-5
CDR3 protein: CASSKAQTQYF
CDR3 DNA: TGTGCCAGCAGCAAAGCCCAGACCCAGTACTTC

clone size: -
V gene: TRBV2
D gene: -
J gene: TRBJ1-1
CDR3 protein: CASRERENTEAFF
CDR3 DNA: TGTGCCAGCAGGGAAAGGGAGAACACTGAAGCTTTCTTT

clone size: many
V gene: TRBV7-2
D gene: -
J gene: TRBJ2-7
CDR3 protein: CASSLGLLEQYF
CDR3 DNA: TGTGCCAGCAGCTTGGGACTTCTCGAGCAGTACTTC

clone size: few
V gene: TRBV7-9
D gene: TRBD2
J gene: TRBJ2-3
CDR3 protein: CASSCSGSKCVGTQYF
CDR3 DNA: TGTGCCAGCAGCTGTAGCGGGAGTAAGTGTGTGGGTACGCAGTATTTT

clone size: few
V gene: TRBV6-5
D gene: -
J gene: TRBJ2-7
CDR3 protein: CASKRGTYEQYF
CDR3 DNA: TGTGCCAGCAAACGGGGGACCTACGAGCAGTACTTC

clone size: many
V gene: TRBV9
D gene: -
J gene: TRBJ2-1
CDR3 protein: CASSEGSDPIYNEQFF
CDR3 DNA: TGTGCCAGCAGCGAGGGTTCGGACCCCATTTACAATGAGCAGTTCTTC

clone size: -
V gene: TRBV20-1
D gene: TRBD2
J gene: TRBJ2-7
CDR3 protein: CSARGAGVSSYEQYF
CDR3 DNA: TGCAGTGCTAGAGGAGCGGGAGTTTCCTCCTACGAGCAGTACTTC

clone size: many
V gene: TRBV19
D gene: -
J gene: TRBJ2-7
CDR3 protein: CASSPGLQTYEQYF
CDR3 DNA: TGTGCCAGTAGTCCGGGACTCCAGACCTACGAGCAGTACTTC

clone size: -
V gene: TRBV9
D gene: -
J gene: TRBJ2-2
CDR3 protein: CASSALNTGELFF
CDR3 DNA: TGTGCCAGCAGCGCCCTGAACACCGGGGAGCTGTTTTTT

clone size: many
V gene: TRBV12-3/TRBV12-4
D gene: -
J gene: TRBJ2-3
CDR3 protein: CASSLSGESTQYF
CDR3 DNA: TGTGCCAGCAGTCTCTCGGGGGAGAGTACGCAGTATTTT

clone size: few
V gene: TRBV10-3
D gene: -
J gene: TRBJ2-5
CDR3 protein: CAISESMGSLVRETQYF
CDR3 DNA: TGTGCCATCAGTGAGTCGATGGGGAGTCTTGTGAGGGAGACCCAGTACTTC

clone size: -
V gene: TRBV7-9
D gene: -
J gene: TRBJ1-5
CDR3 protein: CASSSTGAKQPQHF
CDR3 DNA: TGTGCCAGCAGCTCAACGGGGGCGAAGCAGCCCCAGCATTTT

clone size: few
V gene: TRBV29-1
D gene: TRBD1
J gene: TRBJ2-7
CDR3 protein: CSVGGQGPTYEQYF
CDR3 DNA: TGCAGCGTTGGGGGACAGGGGCCTACTTACGAGCAGTACTTC

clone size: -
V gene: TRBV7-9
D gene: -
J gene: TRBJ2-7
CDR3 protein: CASSLDQGPYEQYF
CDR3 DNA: TGTGCCAGCAGCTTAGATCAGGGCCCCTACGAGCAGTACTTC

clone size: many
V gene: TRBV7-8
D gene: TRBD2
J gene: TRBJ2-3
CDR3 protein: CASSFGTSGSPDTQYF
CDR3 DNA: TGTGCCAGCAGCTTTGGGACTAGCGGGAGTCCAGATACGCAGTATTTT

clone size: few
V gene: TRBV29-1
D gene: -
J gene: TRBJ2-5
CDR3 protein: CSVELGTQIGVTQYF
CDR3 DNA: TGCAGCGTTGAATTAGGGACCCAAATAGGGGTGACCCAGTACTTC

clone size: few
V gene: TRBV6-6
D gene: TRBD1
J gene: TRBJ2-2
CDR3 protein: CASSWTGVGTGELFF
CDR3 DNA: TGTGCCAGCAGTTGGACAGGGGTGGGCACCGGGGAGCTGTTTTTT

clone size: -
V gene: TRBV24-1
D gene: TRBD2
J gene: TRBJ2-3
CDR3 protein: CVTSEVAGGPDTQYF
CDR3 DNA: TGTGTCACCAGTGAGGTAGCGGGAGGGCCAGATACGCAGTATTTT

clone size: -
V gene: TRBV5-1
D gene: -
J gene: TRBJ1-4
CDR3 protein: CASSLAGPTNEKLFF
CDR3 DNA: TGCGCCAGCAGCTTGGCGGGGCCAACTAATGAAAAACTGTTTTTT

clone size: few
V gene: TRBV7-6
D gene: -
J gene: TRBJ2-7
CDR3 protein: CASSLYGAGTYEQYF
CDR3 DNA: TGTGCCAGCAGCTTATATGGGGCAGGGACCTACGAGCAGTACTTC

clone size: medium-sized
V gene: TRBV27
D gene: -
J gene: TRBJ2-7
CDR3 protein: CASSPYEQYF
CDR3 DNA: TGTGCCAGCAGCCCCTACGAGCAGTACTTC

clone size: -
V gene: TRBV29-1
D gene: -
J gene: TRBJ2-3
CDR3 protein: CSVVSGGTDTQYF
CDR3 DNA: TGCAGCGTTGTATCTGGAGGCACAGATACGCAGTATTTT

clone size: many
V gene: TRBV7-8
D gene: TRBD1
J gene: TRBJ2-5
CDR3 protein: CASTRRGTGETQYF
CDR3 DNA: TGTGCCAGCACCCGTAGGGGGACAGGGGAGACCCAGTACTTC

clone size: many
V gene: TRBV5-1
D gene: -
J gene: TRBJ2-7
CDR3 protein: CASSLDATGLSYEQYF
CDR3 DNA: TGCGCCAGCAGCTTGGACGCCACAGGGCTTTCCTACGAGCAGTACTTC

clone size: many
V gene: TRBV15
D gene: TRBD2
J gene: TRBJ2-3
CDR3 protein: CATSRRRTSGRSWDTQYF
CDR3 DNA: TGTGCCACCAGCAGAAGGAGGACTAGCGGGAGAAGTTGGGATACGCAGTATTTT

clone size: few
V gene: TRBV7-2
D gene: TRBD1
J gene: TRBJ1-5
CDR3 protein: CASSLVVRRTGVDQPQHF
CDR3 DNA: TGTGCCAGCAGCTTAGTCGTTCGAAGGACAGGGGTAGATCAGCCCCAGCATTTT

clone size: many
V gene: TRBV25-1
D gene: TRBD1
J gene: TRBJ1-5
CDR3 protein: CATSRSQGVSLSNQPQHF
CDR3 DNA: TGTGCCACCTCCAGATCTCAGGGGGTCTCCCTTAGCAATCAGCCCCAGCATTTT

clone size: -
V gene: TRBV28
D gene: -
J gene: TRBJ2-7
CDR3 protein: CASSLSPRIYEQYF
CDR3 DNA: TGTGCCAGCAGTTTATCGCCAAGGATCTACGAGCAGTACTTC

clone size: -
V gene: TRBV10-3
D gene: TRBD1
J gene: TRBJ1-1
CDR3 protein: CAIRSGQGTSEAFF
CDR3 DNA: TGTGCCATCAGGTCGGGACAGGGTACAAGTGAAGCTTTCTTT

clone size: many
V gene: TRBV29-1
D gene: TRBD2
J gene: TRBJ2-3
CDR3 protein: CSVERDALNTQYF
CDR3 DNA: TGCAGCGTCGAGCGGGATGCTCTGAATACGCAGTATTTT

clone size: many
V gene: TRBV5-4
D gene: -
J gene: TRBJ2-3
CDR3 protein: CASTPRASGSTDTQYF
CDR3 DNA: TGTGCCAGCACCCCACGGGCTAGTGGCAGCACAGATACGCAGTATTTT

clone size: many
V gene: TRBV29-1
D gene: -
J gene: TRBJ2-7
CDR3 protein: CSVCGIFYEQYF
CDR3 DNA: TGCAGCGTCTGCGGGATATTTTACGAGCAGTACTTC

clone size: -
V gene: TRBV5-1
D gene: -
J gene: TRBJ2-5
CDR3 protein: CASSPGDVYQETQYF
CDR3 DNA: TGCGCCAGCAGCCCCGGGGACGTCTACCAAGAGACCCAGTACTTC

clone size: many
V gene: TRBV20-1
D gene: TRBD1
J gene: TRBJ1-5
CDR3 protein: CSARDRGDQPQHF
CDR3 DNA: TGCAGTGCGCGGGACAGGGGGGATCAGCCCCAGCATTTT

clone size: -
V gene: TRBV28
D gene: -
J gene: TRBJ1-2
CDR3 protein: CASSPGAYYYGYTF
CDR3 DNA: TGTGCCAGCAGCCCCGGGGCCTACTACTATGGCTACACCTTC